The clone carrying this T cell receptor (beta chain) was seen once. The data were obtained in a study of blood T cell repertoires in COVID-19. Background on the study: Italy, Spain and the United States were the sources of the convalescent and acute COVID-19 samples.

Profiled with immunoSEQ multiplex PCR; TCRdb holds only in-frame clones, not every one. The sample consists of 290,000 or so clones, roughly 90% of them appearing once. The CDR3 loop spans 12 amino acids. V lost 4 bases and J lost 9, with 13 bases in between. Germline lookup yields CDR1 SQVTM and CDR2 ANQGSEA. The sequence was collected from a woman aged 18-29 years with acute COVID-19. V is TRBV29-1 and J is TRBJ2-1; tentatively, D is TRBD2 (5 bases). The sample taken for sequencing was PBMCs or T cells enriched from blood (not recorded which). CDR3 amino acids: CSVGRLAPEQFF. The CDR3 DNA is TGCAGCGTTGGAAGGTTAGCGCCTGAGCAGTTCTTC.